The entry that follows covers one T cell receptor beta chain sequence. Its antigen is currently unknown. The source of the sample is a study of vaccination and CD4 T cells after COVID-19. Study in general: Collection of post-vaccine samples followed dose two by a median roughly 72 days, spanning a range of 14 to 241. Study-wide results and caveats: Spike mono-reactivity applied to 304 of 307 vaccine-specific clones detected in convalescent patients.

The assay that was used to sequence DNA from cultured CD4+ T cells was the Oncomine TCR Beta short-read assay. MiXCR, run by TCRdb on the PCR reads, gives a single entry per CDR3 protein. The repertoire holds 20,000 to 25,000 distinct CDR3 sequences, with approximately 57% as singletons. The sample's treatment: approximately nine-day PBMC culture with coronavirus spike peptide pools or control peptides (ViraFEST assay). This CDR3 is 21 amino acids long. Trimming left V 2 bases short and J 0 bases short, with 23 bases between. Germline V gives CDR1 MRHNA, CDR2 SNTAGT. The clonotype originates from a human donor who received a COVID-19 vaccine. The gene calls are TRBV6-4 and TRBJ1-6; a possible D gene is TRBD1 (5 bases). Sample: CD4+ T cells from blood, cultured in vitro, taken after SARS-CoV-2 vaccination. CDR3 protein: CASSDATGLVTASSYNSPLHF. The CDR3 DNA reads TGTGCCAGCAGTGACGCAACAGGACTAGTTACCGCCAGCTCCTATAATTCACCCCTCCACTTT.